The entry that follows covers one T cell receptor (beta chain) sequence. Its cognate antigen is unknown. Alongside a J-beta primer mix, a sample-barcoded 5' primer served in a second PCR lasting about 7 to 12 cycles. TCRdb redid the calling of the 5' RACE reads with MiXCR, one entry per CDR3 protein. The profile shows roughly 1 million distinct CDR3 sequences, about 25% of them singletons. The length of the CDR3 is 16 residues. Deletions cut 0 bases from V and 5 bases from J, with 15 bases between. Germline CDR1 is SGHDN and CDR2 is FVKESK. The data originate from a study of blood T cells in healthy people across ages. The study, taken as a whole, reports: Researchers judged that diversity estimates from one million T cells fell short of true values. Because sorting was not performed, PBMCs prevented conclusive naive versus antigen-experienced comparison.

Another study also made use of these data, one on T cells of mothers and their children. That source notes: All extracted RNA went into cDNA synthesis, about 1.4 ug per 15 ul. Over 9.5 million reads per mother and some 3 million per child were obtained.

The receptor was derived from a girl aged 2 to 9 in good health. Specimen: blood. The V and J genes are TRBV14 and TRBJ2-3, with a possible D match to TRBD1 (5 bases). The CDR3 sequence is CASSQDVVQGVDTQYF. The CDR3 DNA follows: TGTGCCAGCAGCCAAGATGTCGTCCAGGGTGTAGATACGCAGTATTTT. The whole variable domain, filled in from reference TRBV14 and TRBJ2-3, reads EAGVTQFPSHSVIEKGQTVTLRCDPISGHDNLYWYRRVMGKEIKFLLHFVKESKQDESGMPNNRFLAERTGGTYSTLKVQPAELEDSGVYFCASSQDVVQGVDTQYFGPGTRLTVL.